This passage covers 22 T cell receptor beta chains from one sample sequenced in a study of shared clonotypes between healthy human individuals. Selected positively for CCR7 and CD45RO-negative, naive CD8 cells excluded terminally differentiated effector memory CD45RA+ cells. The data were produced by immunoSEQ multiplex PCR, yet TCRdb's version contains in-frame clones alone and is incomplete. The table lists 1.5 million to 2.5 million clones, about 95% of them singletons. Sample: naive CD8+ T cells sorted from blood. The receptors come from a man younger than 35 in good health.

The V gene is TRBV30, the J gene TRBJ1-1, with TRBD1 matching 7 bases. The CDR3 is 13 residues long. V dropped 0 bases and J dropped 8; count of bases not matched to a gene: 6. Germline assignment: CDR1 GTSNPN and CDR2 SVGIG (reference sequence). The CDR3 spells CAWSVAGGSEAFF. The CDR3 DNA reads TGTGCCTGGAGTGTAGCAGGGGGTTCGGAAGCTTTCTTT.

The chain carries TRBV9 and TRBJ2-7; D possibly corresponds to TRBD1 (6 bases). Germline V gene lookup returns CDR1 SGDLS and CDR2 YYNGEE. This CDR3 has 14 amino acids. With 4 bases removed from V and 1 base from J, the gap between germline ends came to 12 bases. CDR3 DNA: TGTGCCAGCAGCAGTACAGGGTCTTCCTACGAGCAGTACTTC. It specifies CASSSTGSSYEQYF.

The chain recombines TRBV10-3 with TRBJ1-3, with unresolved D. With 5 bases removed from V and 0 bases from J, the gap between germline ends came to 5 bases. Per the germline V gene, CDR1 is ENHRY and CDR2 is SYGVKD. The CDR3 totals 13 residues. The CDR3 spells CAISWDSGNTIYF. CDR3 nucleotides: TGTGCCATCAGTTGGGACTCTGGAAACACCATATATTTT.

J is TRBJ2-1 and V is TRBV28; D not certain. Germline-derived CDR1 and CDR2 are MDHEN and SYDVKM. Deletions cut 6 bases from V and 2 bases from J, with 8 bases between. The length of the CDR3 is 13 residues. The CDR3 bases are TGTGCCAGCAGCTCCCTGCCCTACAATGAGCAGTTCTTC. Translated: CASSSLPYNEQFF.

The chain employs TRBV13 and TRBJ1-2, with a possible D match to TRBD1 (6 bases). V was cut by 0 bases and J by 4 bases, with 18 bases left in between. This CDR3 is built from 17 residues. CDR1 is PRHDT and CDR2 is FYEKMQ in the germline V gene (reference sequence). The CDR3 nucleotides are TGTGCCAGCAGCTTAGGATCTGGGTGGACAGAGATCTATGGCTACACCTTC. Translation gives CASSLGSGWTEIYGYTF.

The CDR3 spells CASSATGGPQETQYF. CDR3 bases: TGTGCCAGCAGTGCAACAGGGGGCCCCCAAGAGACCCAGTACTTC. This chain connects TRBV28 to TRBJ2-5; TRBD1 aligns across 9 bases. The CDR3 totals 15 residues. Germline CDR1 and CDR2: MDHEN and SYDVKM. The V and J ends lost 5 bases and 1 base, in that order; junction bases with no gene match: 5.

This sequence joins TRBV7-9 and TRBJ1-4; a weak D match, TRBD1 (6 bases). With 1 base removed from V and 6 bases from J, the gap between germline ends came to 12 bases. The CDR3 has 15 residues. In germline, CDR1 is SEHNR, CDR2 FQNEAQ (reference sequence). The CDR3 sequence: CASSLVQGIYEKLFF. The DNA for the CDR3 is TGTGCCAGCAGCTTAGTACAGGGAATTTATGAAAAACTGTTTTTT. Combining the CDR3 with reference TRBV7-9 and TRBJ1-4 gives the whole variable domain DTGVSQNPRHKITKRGQNVTFRCDPISEHNRLYWYRQTLGQGPEFLTYFQNEAQLEKSRLLSDRFSAERPKGSFSTLEIQRTEQGDSAMYLCASSLVQGIYEKLFFGSGTQLSVL.

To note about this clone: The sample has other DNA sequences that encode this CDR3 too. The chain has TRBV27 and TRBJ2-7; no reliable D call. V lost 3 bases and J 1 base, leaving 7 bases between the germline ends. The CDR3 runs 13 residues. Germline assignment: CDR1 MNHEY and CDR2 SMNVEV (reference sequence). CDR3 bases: TGTGCCAGCAGTTTTACCCTGTCCTACGAGCAGTACTTC. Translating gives CASSFTLSYEQYF.

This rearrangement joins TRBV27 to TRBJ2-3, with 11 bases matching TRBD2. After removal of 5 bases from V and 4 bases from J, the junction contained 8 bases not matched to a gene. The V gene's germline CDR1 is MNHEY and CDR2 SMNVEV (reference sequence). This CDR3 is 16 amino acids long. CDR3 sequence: CASSLLTSGGPDTQYF. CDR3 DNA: TGTGCCAGCAGTCTCCTAACTAGCGGGGGCCCAGATACGCAGTATTTT.

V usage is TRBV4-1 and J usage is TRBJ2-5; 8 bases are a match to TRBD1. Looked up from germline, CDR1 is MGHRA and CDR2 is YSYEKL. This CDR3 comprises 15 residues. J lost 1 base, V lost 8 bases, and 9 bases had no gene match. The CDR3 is CASRVRDRSQETQYF. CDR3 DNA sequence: TGCGCCAGCCGCGTACGGGACAGGTCCCAAGAGACCCAGTACTTC.

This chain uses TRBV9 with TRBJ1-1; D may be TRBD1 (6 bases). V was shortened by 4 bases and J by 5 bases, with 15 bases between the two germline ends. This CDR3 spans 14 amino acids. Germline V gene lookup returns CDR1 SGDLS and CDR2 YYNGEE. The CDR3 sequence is CASSPPAGATEAFF. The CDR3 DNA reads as TGTGCCAGCAGCCCCCCTGCGGGGGCGACTGAAGCTTTCTTT.

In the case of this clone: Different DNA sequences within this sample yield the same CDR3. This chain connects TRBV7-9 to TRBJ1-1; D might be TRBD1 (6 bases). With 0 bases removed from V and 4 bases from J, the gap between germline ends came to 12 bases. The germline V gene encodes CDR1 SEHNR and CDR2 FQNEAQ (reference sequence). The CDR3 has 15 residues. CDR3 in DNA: TGTGCCAGCAGCTTAGCTGGAGCAGGGGTCACTGAAGCTTTCTTT. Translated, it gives CASSLAGAGVTEAFF.

In nucleotides, the CDR3 is TGTGCCAGCAGTTTCCTCCCCAAAGGGCAGTTCTTC. This gives the protein CASSFLPKGQFF. The genes are TRBV27 and TRBJ2-1, with unresolved D. In germline, CDR1 is MNHEY, CDR2 SMNVEV (reference sequence). The CDR3 has 12 residues. With 3 bases removed from V and 12 bases from J, the gap between germline ends came to 12 bases.

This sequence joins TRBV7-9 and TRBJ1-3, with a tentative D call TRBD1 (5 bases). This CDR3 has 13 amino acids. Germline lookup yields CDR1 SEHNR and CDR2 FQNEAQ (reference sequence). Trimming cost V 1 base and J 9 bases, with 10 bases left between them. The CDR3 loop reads CASSLDGDPTIYF. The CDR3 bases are TGTGCCAGCAGCTTAGACGGGGACCCCACCATATATTTT.

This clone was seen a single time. This chain's CDR3 is CASSTSGVFEQYF. CDR3 in DNA: TGTGCCAGCAGTACTAGCGGGGTATTCGAGCAGTACTTC. The rearrangement links TRBV2 to TRBJ2-7; 10 nucleotides agree with TRBD2. Germline V gene lookup returns CDR1 SNHLY and CDR2 FYNNEI. V shed 5 bases, J shed 6 bases, and the junction held 4 bases outside the gene matches. This CDR3 contains 13 residues.

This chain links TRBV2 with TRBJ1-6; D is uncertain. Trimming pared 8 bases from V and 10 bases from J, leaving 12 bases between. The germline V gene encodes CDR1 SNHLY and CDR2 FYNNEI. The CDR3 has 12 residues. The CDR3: CASLGGGSPLHF. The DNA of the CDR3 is TGTGCCAGCCTTGGTGGTGGGTCACCCCTCCACTTT.

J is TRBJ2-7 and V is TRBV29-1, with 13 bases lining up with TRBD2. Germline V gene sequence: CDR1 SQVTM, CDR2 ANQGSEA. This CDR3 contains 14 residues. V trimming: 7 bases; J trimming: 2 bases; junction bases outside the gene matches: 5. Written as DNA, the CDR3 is TGCAGCGGGGGGACTAGCGGGACCCCCTACGAGCAGTACTTC. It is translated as CSGGTSGTPYEQYF.

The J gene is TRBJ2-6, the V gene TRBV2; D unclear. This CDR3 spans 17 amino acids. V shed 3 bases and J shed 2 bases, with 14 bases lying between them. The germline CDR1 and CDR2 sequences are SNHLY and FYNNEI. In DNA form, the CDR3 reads TGTGCCAGCAGTGATATTTCCAGAGCCCCTGGGGCCAACGTCCTGACTTTC. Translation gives CASSDISRAPGANVLTF.

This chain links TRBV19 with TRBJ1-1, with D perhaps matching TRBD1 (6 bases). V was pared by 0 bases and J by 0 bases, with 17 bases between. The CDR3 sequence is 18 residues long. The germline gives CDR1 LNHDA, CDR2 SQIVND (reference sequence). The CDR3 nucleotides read TGTGCCAGTAGTATAGATAGAAGCTCGGACAGATTGAACACTGAAGCTTTCTTT. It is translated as CASSIDRSSDRLNTEAFF.

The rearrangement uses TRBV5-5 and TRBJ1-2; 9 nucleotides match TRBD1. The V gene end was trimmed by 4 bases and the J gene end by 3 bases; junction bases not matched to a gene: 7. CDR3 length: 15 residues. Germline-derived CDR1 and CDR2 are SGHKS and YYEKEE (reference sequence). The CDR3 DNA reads TGTGCCAGCAGCGAAGGGACAGGGTGGGACTATGGCTACACCTTC. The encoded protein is CASSEGTGWDYGYTF.

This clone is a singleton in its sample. The CDR3 loop reads CASSLGWAETQYF. The CDR3 nucleotides read TGTGCCAGCAGCTTAGGATGGGCAGAGACCCAGTACTTC. This sequence joins TRBV11-3 and TRBJ2-5; no reliable D call. The CDR3 runs 13 residues. CDR1 is SGHNT, CDR2 YENEEA, per germline. V gave up 1 base and J gave up 4 bases, with 7 bases separating them.

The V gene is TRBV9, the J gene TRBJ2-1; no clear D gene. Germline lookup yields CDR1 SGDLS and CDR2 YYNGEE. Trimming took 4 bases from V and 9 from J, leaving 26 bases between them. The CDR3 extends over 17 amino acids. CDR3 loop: CASSPPGSSLFGPEQFF. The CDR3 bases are TGTGCCAGCAGCCCCCCGGGCTCCAGTCTTTTCGGCCCTGAGCAGTTCTTC.